This T cell receptor beta chain was captured by sequencing in a study of blood T cell repertoires in COVID-19. Overall study: From the United States, Italy and Spain came samples of acute and convalescent COVID-19.

V gave up 7 bases and J gave up 7 bases, with 10 bases separating them. CDR3 length: 12 residues. Germline V gene data show CDR1 as MDHEN and CDR2 as SYDVKM. In the original processing: Nucleated cell number was recorded as an estimate derived from reference gene primer amplification. TCRdb's copy holds only in-frame clones and misses some; the assay was immunoSEQ multiplex PCR. That table supplies the V and J calls and clone size; D and trimming were determined from the DNA. Altogether some 270,000 clones are present, around 92% being singletons, with the ten largest covering approximately 1.8%. In assigning cohorts, the study relied on participant-reported clinical history.

Sequencing was carried out using PBMCs or T cells enriched from blood (not recorded which). The chain couples TRBV28 to TRBJ2-2; maybe TRBD2 (5 bases). This clonotype was obtained from a woman between 55 and 75 years old who had recovered from COVID-19. CDR3 in amino acids: CASTSGGGELFF. CDR3 coding DNA: TGTGCCAGCACTTCAGGAGGCGGGGAGCTGTTTTTT.